This T cell receptor beta chain was identified during a study of cytomegalovirus exposure and HLA in healthy donors. Vbeta (60) and Jbeta (13) primers were used in the PCR. The repertoire was sequenced with immunoSEQ multiplex PCR; TCRdb's copy has only in-frame clones and lacks some. In total, the table holds about 140,000 clones. Germline V CDR1 and CDR2: SQVTM, ANQGSEA. The CDR3 is 13 residues long. V was clipped by 6 bases and J by 0 bases, with 12 bases between them. This clonotype was sampled from a male donor in good health and CMV-seronegative. V is TRBV29-1 and J is TRBJ2-7; perhaps TRBD1 as D (5 bases). The specimen sequenced was PBMCs. The CDR3 bases are TGCAGCGTCACGGACATTAGCTCCTACGAGCAGTACTTC. Translating it yields CSVTDISSYEQYF.